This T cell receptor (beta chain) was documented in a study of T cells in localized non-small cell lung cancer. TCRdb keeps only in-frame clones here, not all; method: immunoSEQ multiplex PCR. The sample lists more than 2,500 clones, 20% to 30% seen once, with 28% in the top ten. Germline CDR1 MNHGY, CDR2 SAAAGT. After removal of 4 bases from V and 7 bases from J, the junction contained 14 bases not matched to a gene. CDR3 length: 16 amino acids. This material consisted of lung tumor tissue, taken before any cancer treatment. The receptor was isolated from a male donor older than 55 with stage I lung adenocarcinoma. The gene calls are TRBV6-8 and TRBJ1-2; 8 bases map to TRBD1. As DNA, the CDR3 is TGTGCCAGCAGTTCAAGTTCCGGGACAGGTGGTATTGGCTACACCTTC. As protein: CASSSSSGTGGIGYTF.